A single sample gave rise to the 10 T cell receptor beta chains below, sequenced in a study of OX40 agonist ivuxolimab in advanced cancers. Produced via immunoSEQ multiplex PCR; TCRdb's table is partial and in-frame only. The profile shows about 79,000 clones, more than 85% of them singletons. This specimen was CD4+ or CD8+ T cells sorted from blood, taken in a trial of the OX40 agonist ivuxolimab. These receptors were taken from an adult with an advanced solid tumor such as melanoma, head and neck, liver or kidney cancer.

The genes are TRBV11-2 and TRBJ2-2; TRBD2 matches at 9 bases. The CDR3 has 15 amino acids. Germline loops: CDR1 SGHAT, CDR2 FQNNGV. J gave up 6 bases and V 5 bases, and 7 bases lay outside the gene matches. CDR3 nucleotides: TGTGCCAGCAGCCCTAGCGGGACGGCGGCCGGGGAGCTGTTTTTT. Protein product: CASSPSGTAAGELFF.

J is TRBJ2-4 and V is TRBV19, with a weak D call TRBD1 (6 bases). Trimming took 6 bases from V and 6 from J, leaving 15 bases between them. The CDR3 runs 14 residues. Germline loops: CDR1 LNHDA, CDR2 SQIVND (reference sequence). CDR3 amino acids: CASSHTGLGNIQYF. CDR3 coding DNA: TGTGCCAGTAGCCACACAGGGTTGGGAAACATTCAGTACTTC.

The chain carries TRBV27 and TRBJ1-1, with 9 bases that match TRBD1. Looked up from germline, CDR1 is MNHEY and CDR2 is SMNVEV (reference sequence). V shed 2 bases and J 4 bases; nucleotides not matched to a gene: 8. The CDR3 extends over 16 amino acids. The CDR3 nucleotides are TGTGCCAGCAGTTTAGGACAGGGGAGGCGGCTCACTGAAGCTTTCTTT. It translates to CASSLGQGRRLTEAFF.

The J gene is TRBJ2-3, the V gene TRBV6-6; D uncertain. The CDR3 is 11 amino acids. V gave up 3 bases and J gave up 5 bases, with 3 bases separating them. The germline V gene has CDR1 MNHNY and CDR2 SVGAGI (reference sequence). The CDR3 coding sequence is TGTGCCAGCAGTTATCAAGATACGCAGTATTTT. Amino acid sequence: CASSYQDTQYF.

This clone was seen once. The chain uses TRBV5-1 and TRBJ2-2, with TRBD2 identical over 11 bases. The germline V gene encodes CDR1 SGHRS and CDR2 YFSETQ. Unmatched junction bases numbered 5, after V lost 2 bases and J lost 8 bases. This CDR3 has 15 amino acids. The CDR3 region has the DNA TGCGCCAGCAGCTTATTAACTAGCGGGAGAGGGGAGCTGTTTTTT. This codes for CASSLLTSGRGELFF.

V and J are TRBV2 and TRBJ2-3; D gene unclear. The V and J ends lost 1 base and 2 bases respectively, with 13 bases between them. The CDR3 extends over 16 amino acids. Germline V gives CDR1 SNHLY, CDR2 FYNNEI. The CDR3 DNA follows: TGTGCCAGCAGTGAAGAGGGATTTCGTTTCACAGATACGCAGTATTTT. It specifies CASSEEGFRFTDTQYF.

This chain uses TRBV5-4 with TRBJ2-1; D is unresolved. The CDR3 extends over 15 amino acids. V was clipped by 4 bases and J by 2 bases, with 13 bases between them. In germline, CDR1 is SGHNT, CDR2 YYREEE (reference sequence). The CDR3, as DNA: TGTGCCAGCAGCCCGCAGTCCGGAACCTACAATGAGCAGTTCTTC. Translating it yields CASSPQSGTYNEQFF.

The V call is TRBV5-1, the J call TRBJ1-5, with D tentatively TRBD1 (5 bases). V was pared by 0 bases and J by 7 bases, with 14 bases between. CDR1 is SGHRS, CDR2 YFSETQ, per germline. The CDR3 covers 15 residues. The CDR3 bases are TGCGCCAGCAGCTTGGACGGGGGGAGAGAGCAGCCCCAGCATTTT. Translating it yields CASSLDGGREQPQHF.

The rearrangement uses TRBV6-6 and TRBJ1-5, with D perhaps matching TRBD1 (5 bases). CDR1 MNHNY and CDR2 SVGAGI come from the germline V gene (reference sequence). This CDR3 has 15 amino acids. V was shortened by 4 bases and J by 2 bases, with 12 bases between the two germline ends. CDR3 in amino acids: CASSSAGRGNQPQHF. CDR3 nucleotides: TGTGCCAGCAGTTCGGCAGGGAGGGGCAATCAGCCCCAGCATTTT.

The count of this clone is one. The chain has TRBV11-2 and TRBJ2-1; 12 bases fit TRBD2. The CDR3 is 17 amino acids. Germline values: CDR1 SGHAT, CDR2 FQNNGV. V was pared by 0 bases and J by 4 bases, with 4 bases of the junction left unmatched. CDR3 in amino acids: CASSLETSGRGYNEQFF. CDR3 DNA: TGTGCCAGCAGCTTAGAGACTAGCGGGAGAGGATACAATGAGCAGTTCTTC.